These 17 T cell receptor beta chains originate from one sample sequenced in a study of T cells and Merkel cell carcinoma outcomes. Using immunoSEQ multiplex PCR, the repertoire was profiled, and TCRdb retains in-frame clones only, with some absent. In the table there are around 1,900 clones, roughly 94% of which are singletons. Sequencing was carried out using tumor tissue from Merkel cell carcinoma. The source of these receptors is a human donor with Merkel cell carcinoma.

CDR3 sequence reads: CASSNTAAFQGYTF. The CDR3 nucleotides are TGTGCCAGCAGTAACACAGCCGCCTTTCAAGGCTACACCTTC. The V call is TRBV5-4, the J call TRBJ1-2; D is ambiguous. Trimming pared 5 bases from V and 8 bases from J, leaving 19 bases between. The CDR3 extends over 14 amino acids. Germline assignment: CDR1 SGHNT and CDR2 YYREEE (reference sequence).

This CDR3 reads CASSRGLAEGLGYEQYF. DNA of the CDR3: TGCGCCAGCAGTCGAGGACTAGCGGAAGGGTTAGGATACGAGCAGTACTTC. The chain links TRBV4-1 to TRBJ2-7; 10 nucleotides line up with TRBD2. The V gene's germline CDR1 is MGHRA and CDR2 YSYEKL. V gave up 6 bases and J gave up 4 bases; unmatched junction bases: 15. The CDR3 is made up of 17 amino acids.

The gene calls are TRBV29-1 and TRBJ1-1, with 7 bases matching TRBD1. This CDR3 comprises 13 residues. CDR1 and CDR2 from the germline V gene are SQVTM and ANQGSEA. J gave up 3 bases and V 7 bases, and 8 bases lay outside the gene matches. CDR3 residues: CSGSRDSDTEAFF. CDR3 sequence (DNA): TGCAGCGGCTCTCGGGACAGCGACACTGAAGCTTTCTTT. Variable domain in full (rest from reference TRBV29-1 and TRBJ1-1): SAVISQKPSRDICQRGTSLTIQCQVDSQVTMMFWYRQQPGQSLTLIATANQGSEATYESGFVIDKFPISRPNLTFSTLTVSNMSPEDSSIYLCSGSRDSDTEAFFGQGTRLTVV.

This chain joins TRBV5-5 and TRBJ2-3; perhaps TRBD2 as D (5 bases). The CDR3 sequence is 16 residues long. V gave up 2 bases and J gave up 6 bases, with 19 bases separating them. CDR1 SGHKS and CDR2 YYEKEE come from the germline V gene (reference sequence). The CDR3 bases are TGTGCCAGCAGCTTTGGTGGGAGACCCGTACTTGATACGCAGTATTTT. It yields the protein CASSFGGRPVLDTQYF.

V gene TRBV27 combines with J gene TRBJ2-7; TRBD1 aligns across 9 bases. The CDR3 is 14 amino acids. The germline CDR1 and CDR2 sequences are MNHEY and SMNVEV (reference sequence). The V and J ends lost 3 bases and 11 bases, in that order; junction bases with no gene match: 11. CDR3 sequence reads: CASSFNTLQGAKYF. CDR3 DNA sequence: TGTGCCAGCAGTTTCAACACCCTACAGGGGGCTAAGTACTTC.

This clone was seen a few times. This sequence joins TRBV7-9 and TRBJ2-7; either TRBD1 or TRBD2 may supply D (6 bases each). Germline V gene lookup returns CDR1 SEHNR and CDR2 FQNEAQ (reference sequence). The V end was cut by 4 bases, the J end by 1 base, with 23 bases between. There are 18 residues in the CDR3. CDR3 nucleotides: TGTGCCAGCAGCTCGAAAAGGGGGGCGCTCAATGGTTCCTACGAGCAGTACTTC. This codes for CASSSKRGALNGSYEQYF.

This clone was found once. This sequence joins TRBV4-1 and TRBJ1-4, with TRBD1 identical over 7 bases. From germline, CDR1 is MGHRA and CDR2 YSYEKL. V shed 3 bases, J shed 8 bases, and the junction held 27 bases outside the gene matches. The CDR3 is made up of 21 amino acids. This CDR3 reads CASSQDDTGTVGVEDLEKLFF. DNA of the CDR3: TGCGCCAGCAGCCAGGACGATACCGGGACAGTTGGGGTGGAGGACCTGGAAAAACTGTTTTTT.

V is TRBV5-5 and J is TRBJ1-1; D uncertain. The V and J ends lost 4 bases and 5 bases respectively, with 15 bases between them. Per the germline V gene, CDR1 is SGHKS and CDR2 is YYEKEE (reference sequence). The CDR3 has 14 amino acids. The CDR3 nucleotides read TGTGCCAGCAGCCACCCGGGTCTTAAAACTGAAGCTTTCTTT. Its translation is CASSHPGLKTEAFF.

This clone was seen once. The CDR3 protein is CAWSPRAFRDYEQYF. The CDR3, as DNA: TGTGCCTGGAGTCCCCGGGCCTTCAGAGATTACGAGCAGTACTTC. The chain is built from TRBV30 and TRBJ2-7; D unresolved. The CDR3 totals 15 residues. In germline, CDR1 is GTSNPN, CDR2 SVGIG (reference sequence). V lost 2 bases and J lost 4, with 18 bases in between.

This chain joins TRBV19 and TRBJ2-2; no reliable D call. The CDR3 runs 10 residues. The germline gives CDR1 LNHDA, CDR2 SQIVND (reference sequence). Trimming removed 5 bases from V and 6 bases from J, with 1 base in between. CDR3 protein: CASSAGELFF. The CDR3 DNA is TGTGCCAGTAGTGCCGGGGAGCTGTTTTTT.

This chain connects TRBV2 to TRBJ1-1; no clear D gene. V was cut by 6 bases and J by 3 bases, with 11 bases left in between. The length of the CDR3 is 13 residues. Germline lookup yields CDR1 SNHLY and CDR2 FYNNEI. The CDR3 sequence: CASSVTWDTEAFF. CDR3 sequence (DNA): TGTGCCAGCAGCGTAACATGGGACACTGAAGCTTTCTTT.

The rearrangement uses TRBV4-3 and TRBJ1-4; D not certain. The length of the CDR3 is 16 residues. Between the trimmed V and J ends, which lost 0 bases and 7 bases, there was a span of 15 bases. The germline V gene has CDR1 LGHNA and CDR2 YSLEER. CDR3 nucleotides: TGCGCCAGCAGCCAAGAGTCCGGGAACACGGGTGAAAAACTGTTTTTT. It specifies CASSQESGNTGEKLFF.

V and J are TRBV29-1 and TRBJ2-2; 9 nucleotides align to TRBD1. Germline CDR1 SQVTM, CDR2 ANQGSEA. This CDR3 has 14 residues. With V trimmed by 6 bases and J by 5 bases, 7 bases remained unmatched. The CDR3 protein is CSVSRTGETGELFF. The CDR3 bases are TGCAGCGTCTCCAGGACAGGGGAGACCGGGGAGCTGTTTTTT.

This chain connects TRBV19 to TRBJ2-3, with unresolved D. Germline V gives CDR1 LNHDA, CDR2 SQIVND (reference sequence). V was shortened by 6 bases and J by 4 bases, with 14 bases between the two germline ends. CDR3 length: 14 residues. The DNA of the CDR3 is TGTGCCAGTAGCCGACGTGTAGGGTCAGATACGCAGTATTTT. Protein sequence: CASSRRVGSDTQYF.

Comments on this clone: One end of the junction varies from germline; a read error may be responsible. This chain joins TRBV5-5 and TRBJ1-1; no clear D. There are 16 residues in the CDR3. Looked up from germline, CDR1 is SGHKS and CDR2 is YYEKEE (reference sequence). This chain's CDR3 is CASSRLVDGRNTEACF. CDR3 DNA: TGTGCCAGCAGCCGCTTAGTCGACGGGAGGAACACTGAAGCTTGCTTT. Using reference TRBV5-5 and TRBJ1-1 for the parts outside the CDR3, the full variable domain is DAGVTQSPTHLIKTRGQQVTLRCSPISGHKSVSWYQQVLGQGPQFIFQYYEKEERGRGNFPDRFSARQFPNYSSELNVNALLLGDSALYLCASSRLVDGRNTEACFGQGTRLTVV.

Concerning this clone itself: One end of the junction varies from germline; a read error may be responsible. This CDR3 is also generated by other DNA sequences in the sample. This sequence joins TRBV6-6 and TRBJ1-5; 8 nucleotides agree with TRBD1. Germline V gene lookup returns CDR1 MNHNY and CDR2 SVGAGI (reference sequence). The CDR3 has 14 amino acids. The CDR3 protein is CASSYGQGNQPQHF. CDR3 nucleotide sequence: TGTGCCAGCAGTTACGGACAGGGCAATCAGCCTCAGCATTTT.

This clone was recorded only once. Here the CDR3 reads CASSFSTGNEQFF. CDR3 nucleotide sequence: TGTGCCAGCAGCTTCTCGACAGGGAATGAGCAGTTCTTC. The chain carries TRBV7-2 and TRBJ2-1; TRBD1 aligns across 7 bases. Germline trimming cut 3 bases from V and 7 bases from J; bases unmatched to any gene: 3. The CDR3 sequence is 13 residues long. CDR1 is SGHTA and CDR2 is FQGNSA in the germline V gene.